This T cell receptor beta chain is from a study of cytomegalovirus exposure and HLA in healthy donors (dated by TCRdb to the late 2010s). At the level of the whole study: According to an earlier analysis of a few hundred of the donors, 150 million to 200 million T cells yielded roughly 100 million unique TCR beta sequences and approximately 280 Gb of sequence data. Roughly 300 gigabases of sequencing data and 75 million to 85 million unique TCR sequences made up an early release that covered some 640 HLA-typed donors. Among the roughly 390 genotyped donors, around 79% belonged to the genetic ancestry cluster associated with self-reported Caucasian donors. The study aimed to test whether cataloging public T cell receptors could reveal signatures of past pathogen exposure. The study profiled the T cell repertoires of fewer than 850 subjects by immunosequencing and related them to cytomegalovirus serostatus. Besides the first cohort of roughly 700 subjects, a separate validation cohort made up of about 120 different subjects was used. To predict cytomegalovirus infection status, the study brought together high-throughput TCR immunosequencing, statistical association of individual TCRs with disease status, and machine learning. A later analysis re-examined previously published TCR beta repertoires from hundreds of donors and added high-resolution HLA genotyping to investigate patterns of TCR occurrence. Rather than using new phenotypic data, the later analysis identified candidate immune exposures from TCR beta sequences and from how often those sequences occurred across donors. An earlier analysis of 587 of the donors used high-throughput TCR beta sequencing to judge whether each TCR beta V gene segment behaved as functional or pseudogenic. Donor age, sex, ethnicity and CMV serostatus were compiled alongside the repertoire data. Genome-wide SNP genotypes for about three fifths of the roughly 700 donors were used in a later genetic analysis, which treated that subset as a discovery cohort. Every discovery cohort repertoire had been produced on one sequencing platform. HLA typing covered class I and class II loci at four-digit resolution. The number of donors typed differed by locus, with 629-630 for A, B, C, DRB1 and DQB1, more than 500 for DQA1, 600 to 610 for DPA1, and some 470 for DPB1. Five DR-DQ haplotypes were handled as single units for association and clustering because linkage in the cohort was strong. Among approximately 370 genotyped donors of the cohort, an average of around 240,000 unique TCR beta nucleotide sequences was sequenced per donor, of which roughly 17% were non-productive. What the research found in general, with its limitations: In a later analysis, most CMV-associated TCR beta chains were found to appear HLA-restricted, with HLA associations seemingly driven largely by CMV exposure. Linkage disequilibrium might explain the correlated functional status among segregating V segments, but an unknown experimental factor could not be ruled out. V-gene and J-gene trimming of TCR beta chains was associated with a missense DCLRE1C variant in a later genetic analysis, and the association was replicated in an independent cohort. A total of 164 TCR beta chains were listed by the study as associated with cytomegalovirus. Several of the top co-occurrence clusters appeared to be linked to parvovirus B19, influenza, CMV and Epstein-Barr virus, according to a later analysis. Some IMGT-functional V segments, including TRBV6-2 and TRBV6-3, could not be distinguished by the 87-base-pair reads and were therefore excluded. A further reported finding was that TCR beta sequences accurately predicted the HLA-A and HLA-B alleles for most subjects in the first cohort. The only immune exposure information available for the cohort was CMV serostatus. According to the authors, the approach could potentially be generalized to other disease states and immunological phenotypes. In a later genetic analysis, fewer N-insertions in productive TCRs were reported among donors in an Asian-associated ancestry cluster than the approximately 670-donor mean. Strong co-occurrence of HLA alleles, especially DR and DQ, made assigning TCR associations to individual alleles difficult. A cluster of highly shared sequence variants was judged likely to be a technical artifact of the sequencing pipeline. In vitro tests confirmed that a few of the cytomegalovirus-associated TCR beta chains recognize cytomegalovirus antigens. In an earlier analysis of about 550 of the donors, most TCR beta V segments were observed in productive rearrangements about 87% or about 30% of the time, broadly matching IMGT annotations. According to a later analysis, TCR association rates differed among HLA loci, with DRB1 alleles showing the most associated TCRs and HLA-C alleles showing the fewest. In a later analysis, 16,951 TCR beta sequences were associated with specific HLA alleles at a false discovery rate of 0.05. Most TCR sequences were seen in very few donors, while some public TCRs were found in many individuals. In a later analysis, HLA-associated TCR beta chains were found to be more clonally expanded and to have lower generation probabilities than equally common non-associated chains. In this cohort, only TCR beta chains were sequenced, and detectable features were limited by the absence of alpha or paired-chain data. HLA typing was unavailable for some donors at each locus, so association tests used only the typed subset. Sequencing depth was assumed to be roughly uniform across donors in the presence/absence analyses, though that assumption may not hold. In both the original and validation cohorts, the classifier was reported to diagnose cytomegalovirus status with high specificity and sensitivity. About 17 rarely observed V segments, including chromosome 9 orphons, were excluded from the earlier analysis of approximately 600 of the donors because counts were too low.

About this clone: The antigen it recognizes is unknown. There are no base qualities to consult, and no much larger clone falls within one base.

The cohort was made up of hundreds of healthy bone marrow donors. All cohort members were sampled while nominally healthy, although unrecorded immune exposures were likely present. The donor was CMV seropositive and was included in the group of some 290 seropositive cohort members. A peripheral blood sample was provided by each donor, and peripheral blood mononuclear cells were used for TCR beta sequencing. Genomic DNA extraction from the blood cell samples was performed with the Qiagen DNeasy Blood Extraction Kit. Libraries were prepared through the immunoSEQ multiplex PCR assay. A mixture of 60 forward primers for TCR Vbeta segments and 13 reverse primers for TCR Jbeta segments was used in the multiplex PCR. A multiplex PCR assay on genomic DNA amplified the CDR3 region of rearranged TCR beta genes. The amplified TCR beta libraries were sequenced on the Illumina HiSeq System as 87-base-pair reads. The authors processed their data as follows. In a later analysis, 70 million to 95 million unique TCR beta chains were counted across the approximately 670 repertoires, and around 10 million of these chains were shared by at least two donors. To remove PCR and sequencing errors, raw reads were error-corrected and collapsed into unique sequences using a nearest-neighbor algorithm that merged closely related sequences. To assign V, D and J gene segments, CDR3 sequences were aligned to IMGT reference sequences. For a sequence to be retained, a match of at least six nucleotides was required to both a V gene segment and a J gene segment. A rearrangement counted as productive if the CDR3 had no stop codons and remained in frame with V and J, and every other rearrangement counted as non-productive. CDR3 was defined according to IMGT convention as the region running from the second conserved V-encoded cysteine to the conserved J-encoded phenylalanine. Sequences without an unambiguous match to a single V gene segment were excluded from the earlier analysis of 500 to 700 of the donors. An earlier analysis of fewer than 750 of the donors classified V segments as functional when productive rearrangements were above 56.7% and as segregating when the standard deviation between donors was above 5%. A statistical classification framework was developed to diagnose cytomegalovirus status using the catalog of TCR beta chain sequences. A later analysis assigned V and J genes by comparing TCR nucleotide sequences with IMGT/GENE-DB human TR gene sequences. The TCRdist pipeline was used in a later analysis to assign CDR3 sequences and most-parsimonious VDJ recombination scenarios. In a later analysis, each TCR beta chain was defined by its CDR3 amino acid sequence together with its V-gene family, and reads lacking a unique V-gene family were excluded. As a way to deal with suspected cross-contamination and a sequencing artifact, a later analysis dropped nearly 600 nucleotide sequences that were highly shared and had low generation probability. For each public chain, a later analysis derived a clonal expansion index from normalized ranks of inferred template counts within each repertoire. In a later analysis, generation probabilities were computed with a VDJ recombination model fitted to out-of-frame rearrangements, and the resulting probabilities were checked against IGoR. Hypergeometric tests were used in a later analysis to score TCR-TCR, TCR-HLA and TCR-CMV co-occurrence, with a repertoire-size bias correction applied to the TCR pairs. False discovery rates were estimated in a later analysis by permuting HLA or CMV assignments 20 times. In a later analysis, co-occurring TCRs were grouped using DBSCAN, and TCRdist sequence similarity was added for clustering within HLA-allele-positive subsets. Co-occurrence clustering excluded repertoires with fewer than 30,000 or more than 120,000 public chains, plus five with anomalous nucleotide sharing. Entries here come from immuneACCESS through TCRdb and include only in-frame sequences with V and J called. Some clones fail to appear in such tables; in the studies checked, an unresolved V gene covers under half of the shortfall, and the cause of the remainder is unknown. V, J and clone size reflect that table, while D and trimming were determined from the DNA. The table for this sample lists 50,000 or so clones; roughly 74% of them were counted only once. Approximately 30% of the sample lies in the top ten.

The CDR3 measures 14 amino acids from cysteine to phenylalanine. Here the CDR3 DNA is all that survives: 42 bases in frame from base 1. CDR1 and CDR2 were assigned from the germline V gene as SGHVS and FNYEAQ. Trimming removed 1 base from V and 3 bases from J, leaving 9 bases between the germline ends. Sequencing was done on a sample of PBMCs. The chain is assembled from TRBV7-6 and TRBJ1-1; 6 matching bases give a weak D call of TRBD1. The receptor was isolated from a man aged 35 to 55 in good health and CMV-seropositive. The encoded CDR3 is CASSLEGGYTEAFF. Read as DNA, the sequence is TGTGCCAGCAGCTTAGAAGGGGGTTACACTGAAGCTTTCTTT.